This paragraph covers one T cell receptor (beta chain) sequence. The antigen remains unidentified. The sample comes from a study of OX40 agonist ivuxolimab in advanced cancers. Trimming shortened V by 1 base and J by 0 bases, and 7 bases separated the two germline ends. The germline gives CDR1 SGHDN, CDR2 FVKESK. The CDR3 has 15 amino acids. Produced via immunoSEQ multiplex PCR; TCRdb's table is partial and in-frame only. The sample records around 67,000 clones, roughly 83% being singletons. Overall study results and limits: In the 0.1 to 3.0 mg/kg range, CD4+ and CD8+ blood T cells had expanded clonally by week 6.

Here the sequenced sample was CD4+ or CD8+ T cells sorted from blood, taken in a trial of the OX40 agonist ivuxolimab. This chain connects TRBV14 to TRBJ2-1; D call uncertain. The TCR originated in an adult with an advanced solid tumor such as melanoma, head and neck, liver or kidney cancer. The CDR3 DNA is TGTGCCAGCAGCCAAGGGGCCAGCTCCTACAATGAGCAGTTCTTC. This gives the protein CASSQGASSYNEQFF.